Below are 24 T cell receptor beta chains sequenced from a single sample in a study of blood T cell repertoires in COVID-19. The data were produced by immunoSEQ multiplex PCR, yet TCRdb's version contains in-frame clones alone and is incomplete. Here the sample spans tens of thousands of clones, 80% to 90% being singletons. Sequenced input: peripheral blood. The receptors here all came from a man in his sixties in a cohort sampled during active COVID-19.

The chain uses TRBV4-1 and TRBJ1-6, with a possible D match to TRBD1 (5 bases). V dropped 1 base and J dropped 9 bases, with 13 bases sitting between them. The CDR3 covers 15 residues. The germline V gene encodes CDR1 MGHRA and CDR2 YSYEKL. The CDR3 sequence is CASSQVKGFGSPLHF. As DNA, the CDR3 is TGCGCCAGCAGCCAAGTAAAGGGGTTCGGTTCACCCCTCCACTTT.

The chain has TRBV7-8 and TRBJ1-4; TRBD1 is a possible D gene (6 bases). V was shortened by 5 bases and J by 6 bases, with 10 bases between the two germline ends. The CDR3 is 13 residues long. The germline gives CDR1 SGHVS, CDR2 FQNEAQ. Written as DNA, the CDR3 is TGTGCCAGCAGCAGACAGGTGGATGAAAAACTGTTTTTT. Its protein product is CASSRQVDEKLFF.

By sample fraction, this clone is medium-sized (0.01 to 0.1%). V gene TRBV2 combines with J gene TRBJ1-4; 9 bases align to TRBD1. CDR1 and CDR2 from the germline V gene are SNHLY and FYNNEI. The length of the CDR3 is 15 residues. After removal of 5 bases from V and 12 bases from J, the junction contained 13 bases not matched to a gene. CDR3 DNA sequence: TGTGCCAGCAGTAGAGCGGAGGACAGGGGAAGGGAACTGTTTTTT. Its translation: CASSRAEDRGRELFF.

The chain uses TRBV24-1 and TRBJ2-1, with D possibly matching TRBD1 (6 bases). CDR1 is KGHDR, CDR2 SFDVKD, per germline. The CDR3 loop spans 15 amino acids. The ends were cut back, 0 bases at V and 8 bases at J, with 13 bases in the middle. DNA of the CDR3: TGTGCCACCAGTGATTTGGAGACAGGACGGCATGAGCAGTTCTTC. Residues: CATSDLETGRHEQFF.

V is TRBV24-1 and J is TRBJ2-2, with D unresolved. Deletions cut 1 base from V and 2 bases from J, with 16 bases between. Per germline, CDR1 KGHDR and CDR2 SFDVKD. The CDR3 has 18 residues. The chain's CDR3 is CATSDLEIGITNTGELFF. The DNA of the CDR3 is TGTGCCACCAGTGATTTAGAGATTGGTATAACCAACACCGGGGAGCTGTTTTTT.

The table lists this clone with a count of one. The gene calls are TRBV18 and TRBJ2-1; 7 bases fit TRBD2. The CDR3 spans 16 residues. CDR1 and CDR2 (germline): KGHSH, LQKENI. The V gene end was trimmed by 3 bases and the J gene end by 0 bases; junction bases not matched to a gene: 5. The chain's CDR3 is CASSPGTTISYNEQFF. The CDR3 DNA is TGTGCCAGCTCACCCGGGACTACAATCTCCTACAATGAGCAGTTCTTC.

This clone is deemed medium-sized. The J gene is TRBJ1-2, the V gene TRBV3-1 (or the pseudogene TRBV3-2); D possibly corresponds to TRBD1 (6 bases). Germline V gene lookup returns CDR1 LGHDT and CDR2 YNNKEL (reference sequence). V lost 0 bases and J 8 bases, leaving 10 bases between the germline ends. The CDR3 extends over 13 amino acids. In DNA form, the CDR3 reads TGTGCCAGCAGCCAAGAACAGGGTCGGGGCTACACCTTC. It specifies CASSQEQGRGYTF.

The rearrangement links TRBV29-1 to TRBJ2-3, with TRBD2 as a possible D gene (5 bases). Germline CDR1 SQVTM, CDR2 ANQGSEA. The ends were cut back, 7 bases at V and 4 bases at J, with 12 bases in the middle. CDR3 length: 12 residues. CDR3 sequence reads: CSALLGADTQYF. CDR3 bases: TGCAGCGCCCTCTTGGGAGCAGATACGCAGTATTTT.

The chain employs TRBV27 and TRBJ2-6; D may be TRBD2 (5 bases). The CDR3 runs 18 residues. The germline V and J ends were trimmed by 5 bases and 0 bases, with 17 bases remaining between them. Germline values: CDR1 MNHEY, CDR2 SMNVEV (reference sequence). The CDR3 reads CASSREARASSGANVLTF. In nucleotides, the CDR3 is TGTGCCAGCAGTCGCGAGGCGCGGGCAAGCTCTGGGGCCAACGTCCTGACTTTC.

The J gene is TRBJ2-1, the V gene TRBV12-3 or TRBV12-4, with 12 bases identical to TRBD2. The V gene end was trimmed by 6 bases and the J gene end by 13 bases; junction bases not matched to a gene: 7. The CDR3 is made up of 13 amino acids. CDR3 amino acids: CASSLASGRAQFF. Written as DNA, the CDR3 is TGTGCCAGCAGCCTAGCTAGCGGGAGGGCCCAGTTCTTC.

The chain employs TRBV5-1 and TRBJ2-3; 8 bases line up with TRBD1. CDR1 is SGHRS and CDR2 is YFSETQ in the germline V gene. CDR3 length: 16 amino acids. V shed 3 bases, J shed 2 bases, and the junction held 8 bases outside the gene matches. CDR3 loop: CASSWGDRTTTDTQYF. CDR3 in DNA: TGCGCCAGCAGCTGGGGGGACAGGACGACCACAGATACGCAGTATTTT.

The chain has TRBV6-1 and TRBJ2-7; no definite D call. The V and J ends lost 2 bases and 3 bases respectively, with 8 bases between them. The V gene's germline CDR1 is MNHNS and CDR2 SASEGT. This CDR3 is 13 amino acids long. The CDR3 coding sequence is TGTGCCAGCAGTGAAAATCCTAACTACGAGCAGTACTTC. Its protein is CASSENPNYEQYF.

This clone was detected once. J is TRBJ1-5 and V is TRBV10-2; a weak D match, TRBD1 (5 bases). CDR1 and CDR2 from the germline V gene are WSHSY and SAAADI. The CDR3 is made up of 13 amino acids. With 8 bases removed from V and 4 bases from J, the gap between germline ends came to 12 bases. Here the CDR3 reads CASGTGLNQPQHF. In DNA, the CDR3 is TGCGCCAGCGGCACAGGCCTAAATCAGCCCCAGCATTTT.

The gene calls are TRBV20-1 and TRBJ2-3, with 8 bases identical to TRBD2. J gave up 1 base and V 3 bases, and 6 bases lay outside the gene matches. The CDR3 loop spans 15 amino acids. Germline V gene lookup returns CDR1 DFQATT and CDR2 SNEGSKA (reference sequence). The CDR3 DNA reads TGCAGTGCTAGTAGGGCGGGAGGACGCACAGATACGCAGTATTTT. It translates to CSASRAGGRTDTQYF.

The rearrangement uses TRBV6-4 and TRBJ1-2, with TRBD1 matching 7 bases. Germline CDR1 is MRHNA and CDR2 is SNTAGT. The ends lost 3 bases at V and 4 bases at J; junction bases unmatched: 8. This CDR3 spans 15 amino acids. The CDR3 DNA sequence: TGTGCCAGCAGTGAGACAGGGACCGCATCCTATGGCTACACCTTC. As protein: CASSETGTASYGYTF.

The CDR3 DNA follows: TGTGCCAGCAGTGAAAATATAGGGACAGGAATGCAAGAGACCCAGTACTTC. Translated: CASSENIGTGMQETQYF. V usage is TRBV6-1 and J usage is TRBJ2-5; TRBD1 aligns across 8 bases. Germline assignment: CDR1 MNHNS and CDR2 SASEGT. This CDR3 region has 17 residues. V was clipped by 2 bases and J by 2 bases; unmatched bases: 10.

The chain recombines TRBV28 with TRBJ2-5; 7 bases align to TRBD2. The V and J ends lost 1 base and 5 bases, in that order; junction bases with no gene match: 7. The germline CDR1 and CDR2 sequences are MDHEN and SYDVKM. The CDR3 extends over 15 amino acids. CDR3 residues: CASSLSQGSGETQYF. The CDR3 region has the DNA TGTGCCAGCAGTTTATCTCAGGGTAGCGGGGAGACCCAGTACTTC.

The rearrangement joins TRBV10-3 to TRBJ2-2; 15 positions agree with TRBD2. Trimming at V came to 3 bases and at J to 2 bases, leaving 7 bases not matched to a gene. CDR1 ENHRY and CDR2 SYGVKD come from the germline V gene. The CDR3 consists of 19 residues. CDR3 sequence reads: CAISDGLAGGLSNTGELFF. CDR3 coding DNA: TGTGCCATCAGTGACGGACTAGCGGGAGGGTTGTCAAACACCGGGGAGCTGTTTTTT.

The rearrangement links TRBV5-5 to TRBJ1-2, with 9 bases matching TRBD1. CDR1 SGHKS and CDR2 YYEKEE come from the germline V gene (reference sequence). V shed 2 bases, J shed 0 bases, and the junction held 14 bases outside the gene matches. The CDR3 sequence is 19 residues long. CDR3 protein: CASSLKSGTGSPTNYGYTF. The DNA for the CDR3 is TGTGCCAGCAGCTTAAAATCCGGGACAGGGTCGCCTACTAACTATGGCTACACCTTC.

The J gene is TRBJ1-6, the V gene TRBV7-9, with 10 positions matching TRBD1. V gave up 8 bases and J gave up 7 bases; unmatched junction bases: 11. The V gene's germline CDR1 is SEHNR and CDR2 FQNEAQ (reference sequence). CDR3 length: 16 residues. CDR3 amino acids: CASGSDRGRSNSPLHF. CDR3 bases: TGTGCCAGCGGCTCCGACAGGGGGCGTTCAAATTCACCCCTCCACTTT.

This sequence joins TRBV5-1 and TRBJ2-3; TRBD1 might be the D (5 bases). The CDR3 sequence is 14 residues long. Germline loops: CDR1 SGHRS, CDR2 YFSETQ. The germline V and J ends were trimmed by 6 bases and 6 bases, with 17 bases remaining between them. Here the CDR3 reads CASTRQPGKDTQYF. The CDR3 DNA follows: TGCGCCAGCACCAGACAGCCCGGCAAGGATACGCAGTATTTT.

CDR3 coding DNA: TGCGCCAGCAGCTTATCTGCCGGAGGGAGCTATGGCTACACCTTC. Amino acid sequence: CASSLSAGGSYGYTF. The chain combines TRBV5-1 with TRBJ1-2; D remains unclear. This CDR3 region has 15 residues. Trimming removed 2 bases at V and 4 bases at J, with 15 bases between. Looked up from germline, CDR1 is SGHRS and CDR2 is YFSETQ.

This rearrangement joins TRBV5-5 to TRBJ2-2, with TRBD2 identical over 11 bases. CDR1 is SGHKS, CDR2 YYEKEE, per germline (reference sequence). The V gene end was trimmed by 3 bases and the J gene end by 7 bases; junction bases not matched to a gene: 5. The CDR3 is made up of 15 amino acids. The CDR3 reads CASSSGTSGGGELFF. CDR3 nucleotide sequence: TGTGCCAGCAGCTCCGGGACTAGCGGCGGCGGGGAGCTGTTTTTT.

The genes are TRBV6-4 and TRBJ2-3, with D possibly matching TRBD1 (6 bases). The germline V and J ends were trimmed by 0 bases and 3 bases, with 16 bases remaining between them. From germline, CDR1 is MRHNA and CDR2 SNTAGT. This CDR3 comprises 17 residues. CDR3 amino acids: CASSDSSSAQGTDTQYF. Here the CDR3 DNA reads TGTGCCAGCAGTGACTCGAGTAGCGCCCAGGGGACAGATACGCAGTATTTT.